These 24 T cell receptor beta chains were all obtained from the same sample, sequenced in a study of CD8+ T cells in alopecia areata. Extracted from the samples, RNA was reverse transcribed into cDNA to serve as the sequencing template. Generated by immunoSEQ multiplex PCR, the TCRdb table keeps only in-frame clones and is missing some. The repertoire holds over 150,000 clones, with about three fifths as singletons. As to treatment: oral pan-JAK inhibitor, 5-10 mg twice daily. The specimen was CD4+ T cells sorted from blood, collected at week 4, from a patient treated with tofacitinib. The receptors shown here come from a human donor with alopecia areata.

This clone came up a few times. J is TRBJ1-1 and V is TRBV28; TRBD1 might be the D (6 bases). The CDR3 is 12 amino acids. V shed 3 bases and J shed 5 bases, with 7 bases lying between them. The germline V gene has CDR1 MDHEN and CDR2 SYDVKM. CDR3 sequence reads: CASSFGQTEAFF. For the CDR3, the DNA is TGTGCCAGCAGTTTCGGACAGACTGAAGCTTTCTTT.

This clone occurred a few times. This chain joins TRBV28 and TRBJ2-5; D call uncertain. This CDR3 is 14 amino acids long. Trimming removed 3 bases at V and 4 bases at J, with 12 bases between. Germline CDR1 reads MDHEN; CDR2 reads SYDVKM. The CDR3 is CASSLAMGSETQYF. The CDR3 region has the DNA TGTGCCAGCAGTTTGGCGATGGGTTCAGAGACCCAGTACTTC.

This clone was observed a handful of times. The genes are TRBV5-4 and TRBJ1-1; 8 bases are shared with TRBD1. The ends lost 4 bases at V and 4 bases at J; junction bases unmatched: 6. CDR3 length: 14 amino acids. Germline V lookup: CDR1 SGHNT, CDR2 YYREEE (reference sequence). The CDR3 nucleotides read TGTGCCAGCAGCATCGACAGGGGCTTCACTGAAGCTTTCTTT. It encodes CASSIDRGFTEAFF.

This sequence joins TRBV5-4 and TRBJ1-1, with D possibly matching TRBD1 (5 bases). Germline values: CDR1 SGHNT, CDR2 YYREEE (reference sequence). The CDR3 is 15 residues long. V was shortened by 1 base and J by 0 bases, with 10 bases between the two germline ends. This chain's CDR3 is CASSLSTAMNTEAFF. As DNA, the CDR3 is TGTGCCAGCAGCTTGTCGACAGCCATGAACACTGAAGCTTTCTTT.

The CDR3 DNA sequence: TGTGCCAGCAGCCGTCCCCGCGAGTTCAACATGAACACTGAAGCTTTCTTT. Translated, it gives CASSRPREFNMNTEAFF. V and J are TRBV5-4 and TRBJ1-1; D gene unclear. The germline V and J ends were trimmed by 4 bases and 0 bases, with 19 bases remaining between them. The CDR3 loop spans 17 amino acids. Germline CDR1 reads SGHNT; CDR2 reads YYREEE (reference sequence).

The rearrangement uses TRBV6-1 and TRBJ2-7; D unresolved. V lost 5 bases and J 2 bases, leaving 13 bases between the germline ends. The CDR3 sequence is 14 residues long. Germline values: CDR1 MNHNS, CDR2 SASEGT. The CDR3 DNA reads as TGTGCCAGCAGTAAAGAAGTGGGAACCTACGAGCAGTACTTC. Translated: CASSKEVGTYEQYF.

The chain combines TRBV5-6 with TRBJ2-7; TRBD1 matches 8 bases. V shed 4 bases, J shed 2 bases, and the junction held 5 bases outside the gene matches. Germline V gene lookup returns CDR1 SGHDT and CDR2 YYEEEE. The CDR3 contains 14 residues. Here the CDR3 reads CASSRDRRTYEQYF. CDR3 bases: TGTGCCAGCAGCAGGGACAGGCGGACCTACGAGCAGTACTTC.

The chain has TRBV30 and TRBJ1-2; D is undetermined. Trimming cost V 1 base and J 4 bases, with 28 bases left between them. The CDR3 is made up of 19 amino acids. Per the germline V gene, CDR1 is GTSNPN and CDR2 is SVGIG (reference sequence). The CDR3, as DNA: TGTGCCTGGAGTGACCTGACAATTTTTGGGGTCATACCGCCCTATGGCTACACCTTC. This encodes CAWSDLTIFGVIPPYGYTF.

The chain has TRBV27 and TRBJ1-2, with a weak D call TRBD1 (6 bases). Trimming cost V 2 bases and J 1 base, with 11 bases left between them. Germline-derived CDR1 and CDR2 are MNHEY and SMNVEV (reference sequence). The CDR3 contains 15 residues. CDR3 bases: TGTGCCAGCAGTTTACGGCAGGGGAATAACTATGGCTACACCTTC. Its translation is CASSLRQGNNYGYTF.

The chain recombines TRBV29-1 with TRBJ2-7; TRBD2 aligns across 14 bases. The CDR3 loop spans 14 amino acids. Germline V gene lookup returns CDR1 SQVTM and CDR2 ANQGSEA. The V gene end was trimmed by 3 bases and the J gene end by 3 bases; junction bases not matched to a gene: 1. DNA of the CDR3: TGCAGCGTTGATGGGACTAGCGGGGGCTACGAGCAGTACTTC. Protein: CSVDGTSGGYEQYF.

Details on this clone: Other DNA sequences of this sample code for an identical CDR3. The genes are TRBV29-1 and TRBJ1-5; 11 bases match TRBD1. After removal of 7 bases from V and 4 bases from J, the junction contained 3 bases not matched to a gene. In germline, CDR1 is SQVTM, CDR2 ANQGSEA. CDR3 size: 13 residues. CDR3 DNA sequence: TGCAGCGCGGGGACAGGGGGAAATCAGCCCCAGCATTTT. Translated, it gives CSAGTGGNQPQHF. The full variable domain, in which reference TRBV29-1 and TRBJ1-5 provide the parts outside the CDR3, is SAVISQKPSRDICQRGTSLTIQCQVDSQVTMMFWYRQQPGQSLTLIATANQGSEATYESGFVIDKFPISRPNLTFSTLTVSNMSPEDSSIYLCSAGTGGNQPQHFGDGTRLSIL.

The chain has TRBV15 and TRBJ1-4; D remains ambiguous. The CDR3 has 16 residues. The germline V gene has CDR1 LNHNV and CDR2 YYDKDF (reference sequence). Trimming stripped 6 bases from V and 5 bases from J, with 19 bases between. In nucleotides, the CDR3 is TGTGCCACCAGAAAGGAGGCCCACCAATACAATGAAAAACTGTTTTTT. Protein sequence: CATRKEAHQYNEKLFF.

The V call is TRBV19, the J call TRBJ2-3; D not resolved. Per germline, CDR1 LNHDA and CDR2 SQIVND (reference sequence). This CDR3 spans 13 amino acids. V lost 4 bases to trimming and J lost 4 bases, with 9 bases between them. The CDR3 is CASSTGGADTQYF. The DNA of the CDR3 is TGTGCCAGTAGTACGGGTGGGGCAGATACGCAGTATTTT.

This clone was seen a handful of times. The rearrangement links TRBV7-2 to TRBJ2-2; the match to TRBD2 covers 8 bases. Germline values: CDR1 SGHTA, CDR2 FQGNSA. The CDR3 has 15 amino acids. Trimming took 1 base from V and 6 from J; bases not matched to a gene: 4. The CDR3 protein is CASSLESGRAGELFF. CDR3 nucleotide sequence: TGTGCCAGCAGCTTAGAGAGCGGGAGAGCCGGGGAGCTGTTTTTT.

In its sample, this clone was seen once. The chain joins TRBV18 to TRBJ1-2; a possible D gene is TRBD1 (6 bases). The V gene's germline CDR1 is KGHSH and CDR2 LQKENI. The CDR3 is 15 amino acids. Trimming took off 1 base at V and 8 bases at J, with 17 bases between the two ends. The CDR3 DNA follows: TGTGCCAGCTCACCACAGGGACAACAAGCGTCGGGCTACACCTTC. Its translation is CASSPQGQQASGYTF.

The chain combines TRBV5-1 with TRBJ1-4; D is unclear. There are 13 residues in the CDR3. Germline V gene data show CDR1 as SGHRS and CDR2 as YFSETQ. Deletions cut 0 bases from V and 7 bases from J, with 7 bases between. The CDR3 loop reads CASSLATGEKLFF. CDR3 DNA sequence: TGCGCCAGCAGCTTGGCAACCGGTGAAAAACTGTTTTTT.

Of note for this clone: Different DNA sequences within this sample yield the same CDR3. This rearrangement joins TRBV28 to TRBJ1-5; D is perhaps TRBD1 (6 bases). The V gene lost 3 bases and the J gene lost 7 bases, with 16 bases spanning the gap. The CDR3 extends over 15 amino acids. Germline lookup yields CDR1 MDHEN and CDR2 SYDVKM. CDR3: CASSFPGGGGQPQHF. The CDR3 DNA follows: TGTGCCAGCAGTTTCCCCGGGGGGGGCGGGCAGCCCCAGCATTTT.

The chain links TRBV5-4 to TRBJ1-2; D gene unclear. The CDR3 has 16 amino acids. The V and J ends lost 3 bases and 3 bases respectively, with 18 bases between them. Germline-derived CDR1 and CDR2 are SGHNT and YYREEE (reference sequence). Here the CDR3 reads CASSSPRAGVDYGYTF. CDR3 nucleotide sequence: TGTGCCAGCAGCTCCCCCCGAGCGGGAGTAGACTATGGCTACACCTTC. The whole variable domain, filled in from reference TRBV5-4 and TRBJ1-2, reads ETGVTQSPTHLIKTRGQQVTLRCSSQSGHNTVSWYQQALGQGPQFIFQYYREEENGRGNFPPRFSGLQFPNYSSELNVNALELDDSALYLCASSSPRAGVDYGYTFGSGTRLTVV.

The CDR3 coding sequence is TGTGCCAGCAGTAGGACAGGGAACACTGAAGCTTTCTTT. It codes for CASSRTGNTEAFF. This chain links TRBV25-1 with TRBJ1-1, with TRBD1 identical over 7 bases. The CDR3 contains 13 residues. CDR1 is MGHDK, CDR2 SYGVNS, per germline. V was pared by 5 bases and J by 1 base, with 1 base of the junction left unmatched.

The rearrangement links TRBV30 to TRBJ1-5; no clear D. V gave up 1 base and J gave up 2 bases, with 6 bases separating them. CDR3 length: 13 amino acids. The germline V gene encodes CDR1 GTSNPN and CDR2 SVGIG (reference sequence). DNA for the CDR3: TGTGCCTGGAGTGCTAGAGGCAATCAGCCCCAGCATTTT. This sequence encodes CAWSARGNQPQHF.

This clone appeared a few times. The chain combines TRBV29-1 with TRBJ1-5, with D uncertain. CDR1 is SQVTM and CDR2 is ANQGSEA in the germline V gene. There are 13 residues in the CDR3. V lost 4 bases, J lost 4 bases, and 11 bases lay in between. This CDR3 reads CSVGGNSNQPQHF. The CDR3 DNA reads TGCAGCGTTGGAGGGAATTCGAATCAGCCCCAGCATTTT.

This clone was counted between two and nine times. The V gene is TRBV29-1, the J gene TRBJ2-5, with a tentative D call TRBD2 (6 bases). The CDR3 spans 14 residues. The germline V gene encodes CDR1 SQVTM and CDR2 ANQGSEA. V was pared by 8 bases and J by 2 bases, with 18 bases between. The CDR3 loop is CSMMGGEGQETQYF. For the CDR3, the DNA is TGCAGCATGATGGGAGGAGAGGGACAAGAGACCCAGTACTTC.

The chain's CDR3 is CSVETGVSTDTQYF. DNA for the CDR3: TGCAGCGTTGAAACCGGGGTTAGCACAGATACGCAGTATTTT. The chain recombines TRBV29-1 with TRBJ2-3, with a weak D call TRBD2 (5 bases). CDR1 is SQVTM and CDR2 is ANQGSEA in the germline V gene. The ends were cut back, 2 bases at V and 0 bases at J, with 9 bases in the middle. The CDR3 spans 14 residues.

The chain has TRBV5-5 and TRBJ2-3; D gene unclear. The CDR3 sequence is 11 residues long. Trimming cost V 4 bases and J 10 bases, with 10 bases left between them. Germline-derived CDR1 and CDR2 are SGHKS and YYEKEE (reference sequence). The CDR3 sequence is CASSENWAQYF. The CDR3 DNA sequence: TGTGCCAGCAGCGAAAATTGGGCGCAGTATTTT. The full variable domain, completed using reference TRBV5-5 and TRBJ2-3, is DAGVTQSPTHLIKTRGQQVTLRCSPISGHKSVSWYQQVLGQGPQFIFQYYEKEERGRGNFPDRFSARQFPNYSSELNVNALLLGDSALYLCASSENWAQYFGPGTRLTVL.